The 15 T cell receptor beta chains in this list originate from one sample, sequenced in a study of shared clonotypes between healthy human individuals. Produced via immunoSEQ multiplex PCR; TCRdb's table is partial and in-frame only. The table includes hundreds of thousands of clones, 73% detected once. Specimen: memory CD4+ T cells sorted from blood. Subset of the sample: CD45RA-negative fraction. These receptors were taken from a woman aged 30 to 39 in good health.

The gene calls are TRBV6-4 and TRBJ1-2; D is undetermined. Germline V gene sequence: CDR1 MRHNA, CDR2 SNTAGT. Trimming removed 2 bases from V and 8 bases from J, with 6 bases in between. The CDR3 is 11 residues long. This chain's CDR3 is CASSDGIGYTF. The CDR3 DNA follows: TGTGCCAGCAGTGACGGAATAGGCTACACCTTC.

This clone came up once. J is TRBJ1-4 and V is TRBV5-8; 8 nucleotides match TRBD1. This CDR3 has 16 amino acids. The trim removed 2 bases at V and 6 bases at J, leaving 9 bases unmatched. Germline values: CDR1 SGHTS, CDR2 YDEGEE. CDR3 region: CASSFNRDRGYEKLFF. CDR3 DNA sequence: TGTGCCAGCAGCTTTAATCGCGACAGGGGATATGAAAAACTGTTTTTT.

This chain joins TRBV28 and TRBJ1-5; TRBD1 matches at 12 bases. Trimming took 3 bases from V and 0 from J; bases not matched to a gene: 15. The CDR3 spans 21 residues. Germline V gene lookup returns CDR1 MDHEN and CDR2 SYDVKM. CDR3 loop: CASSLGPGQGAPAYSNQPQHF. The CDR3 nucleotides are TGTGCCAGCAGTTTGGGTCCGGGACAGGGGGCGCCGGCTTATAGCAATCAGCCCCAGCATTTT.

The DNA of the CDR3 is TGTGCCAGCAGTTTCACCTCACTAGCGGCTACAGATACGCAGTATTTT. This encodes CASSFTSLAATDTQYF. This chain joins TRBV28 and TRBJ2-3; 8 bases map to TRBD2. This CDR3 is 16 amino acids long. After removal of 3 bases from V and 3 bases from J, the junction contained 8 bases not matched to a gene. Looked up from germline, CDR1 is MDHEN and CDR2 is SYDVKM.

The J gene is TRBJ2-2, the V gene TRBV7-7, with 8 bases that match TRBD1. Trimming at V came to 3 bases and at J to 6 bases, leaving 6 bases not matched to a gene. The germline gives CDR1 SSHAT, CDR2 FNYEAQ (reference sequence). CDR3 length: 15 residues. This CDR3 is CASSFDRGGSGELFF. The CDR3 DNA reads TGTGCCAGCAGCTTCGACAGGGGTGGGTCCGGGGAGCTGTTTTTT.

This clone was counted a few times. The chain couples TRBV28 to TRBJ1-4; 9 bases map to TRBD1. Trimming cost V 6 bases and J 6 bases; bases outside gene matches: 11. The CDR3 is made up of 16 amino acids. Looked up from germline, CDR1 is MDHEN and CDR2 is SYDVKM. Here the CDR3 reads CASRSEQGARDEKLFF. Here the CDR3 DNA reads TGTGCCAGCAGGTCCGAACAGGGGGCTCGTGATGAAAAACTGTTTTTT.

The rearrangement uses TRBV9 and TRBJ1-4; D is unclear. Trimming took 2 bases from V and 5 from J, leaving 13 bases between them. The CDR3 spans 15 residues. Germline V gene lookup returns CDR1 SGDLS and CDR2 YYNGEE. The CDR3 region is CASSVWETQNEKLFF. CDR3 DNA sequence: TGTGCCAGCAGCGTTTGGGAGACACAGAATGAAAAACTGTTTTTT.

CDR3 loop: CASSLGGSNEKLFF. The DNA for the CDR3 is TGTGCCAGCAGCTTGGGGGGGTCTAATGAAAAACTGTTTTTT. The chain recombines TRBV5-5 with TRBJ1-4; weak D call: TRBD1 (5 bases). V was cut by 0 bases and J by 3 bases, with 6 bases left in between. Germline CDR1 SGHKS, CDR2 YYEKEE (reference sequence). The CDR3 is 14 amino acids. Full variable domain (remainder filled in from reference TRBV5-5 and TRBJ1-4): DAGVTQSPTHLIKTRGQQVTLRCSPISGHKSVSWYQQVLGQGPQFIFQYYEKEERGRGNFPDRFSARQFPNYSSELNVNALLLGDSALYLCASSLGGSNEKLFFGSGTQLSVL.

The rearrangement joins TRBV7-9 to TRBJ1-5; D not certain. Per the germline V gene, CDR1 is SEHNR and CDR2 is FQNEAQ (reference sequence). Trimming left V 5 bases short and J 5 bases short, with 16 bases between. This CDR3 contains 15 residues. CDR3 sequence (DNA): TGTGCCAGCAGCCCCCAAGGAGCCGGGGATCAGCCCCAGCATTTT. Translating gives CASSPQGAGDQPQHF.

The V call is TRBV11-2, the J call TRBJ1-1, with D possibly matching TRBD1 (6 bases). Trimming removed 5 bases from V and 11 bases from J, with 21 bases in between. The CDR3 consists of 14 residues. The germline V gene has CDR1 SGHAT and CDR2 FQNNGV. In nucleotides, the CDR3 is TGTGCCAGCAGCCTCGCGGTGGGGGGGCGTTGGGCTTTCTTT. Protein sequence: CASSLAVGGRWAFF.

The rearrangement uses TRBV27 and TRBJ2-7; 12 bases line up with TRBD1. The CDR3 spans 14 residues. Trimming took 8 bases from V and 7 from J; bases not matched to a gene: 9. The germline V gene has CDR1 MNHEY and CDR2 SMNVEV (reference sequence). In DNA, the CDR3 is TGTGCCAGCGGAAAGGGACAGGGGGCTGGAGAGCAGTACTTC. It is translated as CASGKGQGAGEQYF.

This chain joins TRBV7-2 and TRBJ1-3, with D maybe TRBD1 (5 bases). V shed 4 bases and J shed 0 bases, with 7 bases lying between them. The CDR3 totals 14 residues. CDR1 and CDR2 (germline): SGHTA, FQGNSA. CDR3 nucleotide sequence: TGTGCCAGCAGCTCGGGGACCTCTGGAAACACCATATATTTT. It yields the protein CASSSGTSGNTIYF.

This clone was detected once. This chain links TRBV5-1 with TRBJ1-1; D possibly corresponds to TRBD1 (6 bases). Trimming shortened V by 4 bases and J by 13 bases, and 20 bases separated the two germline ends. CDR1 SGHRS and CDR2 YFSETQ come from the germline V gene. This CDR3 has 13 residues. CDR3: CASSPGGGTIIFF. CDR3 sequence (DNA): TGCGCCAGCAGCCCCGGGGGGGGGACAATAATTTTCTTT. Full variable domain (rest looked up from reference TRBV5-1 and TRBJ1-1): KAGVTQTPRYLIKTRGQQVTLSCSPISGHRSVSWYQQTPGQGLQFLFEYFSETQRNKGNFPGRFSGRQFSNSRSEMNVSTLELGDSALYLCASSPGGGTIIFFGQGTRLTVV.

On this clone: A single base separates this from a much larger clone, so it may be a read error. The chain links TRBV11-2 to TRBJ2-5; 13 bases map to TRBD2. This CDR3 has 17 amino acids. V dropped 1 base and J dropped 4; count of bases not matched to a gene: 6. The germline gives CDR1 SGHAT, CDR2 FQNNGV. This CDR3 is CASSLALAGGGGETQYF. For the CDR3, the DNA is TGTGCCAGCAGCTTAGCACTAGCGGGAGGGGGGGGAGAGACCCAGTACTTC.

The gene calls are TRBV19 and TRBJ2-3; D unresolved. The germline V and J ends were trimmed by 0 bases and 8 bases, with 6 bases remaining between them. Germline V gene sequence: CDR1 LNHDA, CDR2 SQIVND (reference sequence). This CDR3 region has 12 residues. The CDR3 reads CASSIERSTQYF. The CDR3 DNA reads as TGTGCCAGTAGTATAGAACGGAGTACGCAGTATTTT.